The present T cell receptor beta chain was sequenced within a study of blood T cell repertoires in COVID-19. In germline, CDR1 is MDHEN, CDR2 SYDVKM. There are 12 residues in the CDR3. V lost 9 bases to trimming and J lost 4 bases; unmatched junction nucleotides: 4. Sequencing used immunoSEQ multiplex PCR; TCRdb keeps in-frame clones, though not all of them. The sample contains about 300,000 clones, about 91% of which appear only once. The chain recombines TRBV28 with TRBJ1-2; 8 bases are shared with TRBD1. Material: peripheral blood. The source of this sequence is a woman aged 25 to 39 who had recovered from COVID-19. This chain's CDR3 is CASGQGGYGYTF. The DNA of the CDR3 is TGTGCCAGTGGACAGGGAGGCTATGGCTACACCTTC.